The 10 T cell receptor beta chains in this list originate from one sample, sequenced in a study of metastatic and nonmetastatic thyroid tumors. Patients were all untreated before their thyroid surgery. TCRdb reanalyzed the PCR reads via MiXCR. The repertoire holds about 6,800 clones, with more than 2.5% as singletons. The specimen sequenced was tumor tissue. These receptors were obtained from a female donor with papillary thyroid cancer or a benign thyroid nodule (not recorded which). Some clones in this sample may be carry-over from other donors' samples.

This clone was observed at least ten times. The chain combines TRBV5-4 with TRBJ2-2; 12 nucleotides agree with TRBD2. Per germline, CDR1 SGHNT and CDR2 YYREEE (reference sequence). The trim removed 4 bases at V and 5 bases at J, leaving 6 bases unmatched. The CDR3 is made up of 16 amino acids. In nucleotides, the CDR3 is TGTGCCAGCAGCCCTAGCGGGAGGGCGGAAACCGGGGAGCTGTTTTTT. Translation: CASSPSGRAETGELFF.

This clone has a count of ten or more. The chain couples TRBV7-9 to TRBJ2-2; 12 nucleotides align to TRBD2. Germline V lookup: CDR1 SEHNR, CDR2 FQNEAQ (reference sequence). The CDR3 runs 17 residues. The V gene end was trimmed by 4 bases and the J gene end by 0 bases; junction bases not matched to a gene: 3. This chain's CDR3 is CASSYGLAGTNTGELFF. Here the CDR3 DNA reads TGTGCCAGCAGCTACGGACTAGCGGGGACGAACACCGGGGAGCTGTTTTTT.

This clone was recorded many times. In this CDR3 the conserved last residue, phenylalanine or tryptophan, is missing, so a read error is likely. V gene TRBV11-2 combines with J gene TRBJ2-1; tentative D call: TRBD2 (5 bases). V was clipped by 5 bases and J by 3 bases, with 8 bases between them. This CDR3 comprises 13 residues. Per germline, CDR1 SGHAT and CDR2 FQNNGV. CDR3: CASSTGSYNEQFV. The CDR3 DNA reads TGTGCCAGCAGCACGGGGAGCTACAATGAGCAGTTCGTC.

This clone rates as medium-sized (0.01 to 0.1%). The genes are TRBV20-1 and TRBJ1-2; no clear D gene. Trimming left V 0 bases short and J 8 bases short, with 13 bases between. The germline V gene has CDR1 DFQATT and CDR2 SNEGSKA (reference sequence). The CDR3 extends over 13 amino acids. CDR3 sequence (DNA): TGCAGTGCTAGAGATTCGGGGAGTGGGGGCTACACCTTC. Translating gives CSARDSGSGGYTF.

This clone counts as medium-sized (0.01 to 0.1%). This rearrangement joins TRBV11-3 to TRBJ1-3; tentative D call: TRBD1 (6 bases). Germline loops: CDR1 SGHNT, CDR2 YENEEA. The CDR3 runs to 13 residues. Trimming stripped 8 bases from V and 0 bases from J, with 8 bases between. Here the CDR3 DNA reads TGTGCCAGCCGGGACAACTCTGGAAACACCATATATTTT. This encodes CASRDNSGNTIYF.

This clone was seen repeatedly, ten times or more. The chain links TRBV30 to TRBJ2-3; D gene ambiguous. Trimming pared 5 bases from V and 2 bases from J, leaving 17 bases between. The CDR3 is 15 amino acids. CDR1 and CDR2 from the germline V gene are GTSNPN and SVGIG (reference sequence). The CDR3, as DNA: TGTGCCTGGTCTACGCAGAGGAGCTCCACAGATACGCAGTATTTT. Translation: CAWSTQRSSTDTQYF.

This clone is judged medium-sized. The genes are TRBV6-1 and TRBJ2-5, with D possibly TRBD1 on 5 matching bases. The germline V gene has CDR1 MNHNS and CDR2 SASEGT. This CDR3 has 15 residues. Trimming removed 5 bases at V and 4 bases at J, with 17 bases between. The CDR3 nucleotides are TGTGCCAGCAGTTTTGTTGACAGAGGAACAGAGACCCAGTACTTC. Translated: CASSFVDRGTETQYF.

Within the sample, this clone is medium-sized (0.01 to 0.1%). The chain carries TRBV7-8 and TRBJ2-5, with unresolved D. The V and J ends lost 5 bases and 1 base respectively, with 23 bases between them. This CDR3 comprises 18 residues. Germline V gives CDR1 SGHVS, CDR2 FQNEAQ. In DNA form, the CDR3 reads TGTGCCAGCAGCCCGCGAACCAACACCCTAGAGAGCCAAGAGACCCAGTACTTC. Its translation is CASSPRTNTLESQETQYF.

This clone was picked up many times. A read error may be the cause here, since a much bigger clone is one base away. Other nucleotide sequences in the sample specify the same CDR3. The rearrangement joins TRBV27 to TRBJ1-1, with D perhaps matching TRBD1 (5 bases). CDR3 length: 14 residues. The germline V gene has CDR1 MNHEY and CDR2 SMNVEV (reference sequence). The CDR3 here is CASSRPGRNTEAFF. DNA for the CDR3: TGTGCCAGCAGCCGTCCGGGACGGAACACTGAGGCTTTCTTT.

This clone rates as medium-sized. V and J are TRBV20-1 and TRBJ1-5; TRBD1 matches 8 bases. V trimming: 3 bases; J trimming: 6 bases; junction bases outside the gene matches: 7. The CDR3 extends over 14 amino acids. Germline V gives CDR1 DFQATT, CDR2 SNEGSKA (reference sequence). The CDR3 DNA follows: TGCAGTGCTAGTGCCGACAGGGGTCGTCAGCCCCAGCATTTT. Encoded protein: CSASADRGRQPQHF.